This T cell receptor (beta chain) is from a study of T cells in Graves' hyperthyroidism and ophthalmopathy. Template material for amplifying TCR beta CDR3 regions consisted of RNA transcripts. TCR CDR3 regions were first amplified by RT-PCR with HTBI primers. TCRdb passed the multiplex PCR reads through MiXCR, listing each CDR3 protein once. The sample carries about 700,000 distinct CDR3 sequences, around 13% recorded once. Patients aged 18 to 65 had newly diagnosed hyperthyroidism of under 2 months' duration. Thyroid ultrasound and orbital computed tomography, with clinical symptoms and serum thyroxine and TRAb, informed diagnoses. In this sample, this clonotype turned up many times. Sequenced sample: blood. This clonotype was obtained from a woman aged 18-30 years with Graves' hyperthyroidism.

The CDR3 bases are TGTGCCAGCAGTACCGGGACAGGGGGCTTTGACACTGAAGCTTTCTTT. Translating it yields CASSTGTGGFDTEAFF. The V and J genes are TRBV12-3 or TRBV12-4 and TRBJ1-1, with 12 nucleotides matching TRBD1. The CDR3 consists of 16 residues. The J segment lost 3 bases and the V segment lost 5 bases, leaving 7 bases of the junction unmatched.